The source of this TCR beta chain is a study of shared clonotypes between healthy human individuals. Points from the study as a whole: Sharing of clonotypes among donors was expected to vary with sequencing depth. For naive CD4 cells, roughly 5.5% of clonotypes were shared across four donors.

To note about this clone: Its antigen remains unidentified.

Positively selected for CCR7, the CD45RO-negative cells used as naive CD8 cells excluded terminally differentiated effector memory CD45RA+ cells. Sequencing used immunoSEQ multiplex PCR; TCRdb keeps in-frame clones, though not all of them. The data show around 2,000,000 clones, with about 95% seen just once and approximately 1.2% held by the top ten. This sequence originates from a man younger than 30 in good health. Sequenced sample: naive CD8+ T cells sorted from blood.

CDR3 protein: CASSQVGGTDTQYF. The CDR3 DNA reads TGTGCCAGCAGCCAAGTCGGAGGCACAGATACGCAGTATTTT. The rearrangement links TRBV14 to TRBJ2-3, with unresolved D. The CDR3 loop spans 14 amino acids. Trimming removed 1 base at V and 1 base at J, with 6 bases between. The germline CDR1 and CDR2 sequences are SGHDN and FVKESK.